This T cell receptor (beta chain) was captured by sequencing in a study of beta chain features in type 1 diabetes. TCRB transcripts that were expressed got sequenced, as all of the isolated RNA had been reverse transcribed. Only in-frame clones appear in the TCRdb table, and some are missing; sequencing was by immunoSEQ multiplex PCR. The table shows 150,000 to 190,000 clones, with over 8.5% occurring only once. CDR1 is SEHNR, CDR2 FQNEAQ, per germline (reference sequence). There are 12 residues in the CDR3. Unmatched junction bases numbered 6, after V lost 5 bases and J lost 10 bases. The source material was central memory CD4+ T cells from blood. J is TRBJ1-1 and V is TRBV7-9; TRBD1 agrees at 8 bases. This clonotype was obtained from a man aged 18 to 29 in good health. Written as DNA, the CDR3 is TGTGCCAGCAGCACCACCGACAGGGGAGCTTTCTTT. This translates into CASSTTDRGAFF.